The T cell receptor beta chain described here comes from a study of T cell repertoires in cytomegalovirus infection. Study details: CMV infection together with matching HLA type was indicated by public TCR beta signatures.

MiXCR, applied by TCRdb to the reads, yields one record per CDR3 protein. In the table there are around 280,000 distinct CDR3 sequences, 9.6% of which are singletons. This CDR3 has 14 residues. V shed 6 bases and J shed 1 base, with 10 bases lying between them. Germline V lookup: CDR1 SGHRS, CDR2 YFSETQ. This clonotype was picked up many times. Its antigen is not identified. Notes on the study in general: HLA-C-restricted, CMV-specific TCR beta clonotypes were dominant ex vivo. Totalled public TCR beta family frequency picked out people who carried CMV plus the relevant HLA.

Sequencing was done on a sample of PBMCs. The chain has TRBV5-1 and TRBJ2-2; a weak D match, TRBD2 (5 bases). The TCR comes from a human donor in good health (CMV status not recorded). Some clones in this sample may be carry-over from other donors' samples. The CDR3 here is CASTPGRNTGELFF. The CDR3 DNA reads as TGCGCCAGCACCCCTGGGAGGAACACCGGGGAGCTGTTTTTT.